This T cell receptor beta chain was identified in a study of cytomegalovirus exposure and HLA in healthy donors. About this clone itself: The antigen remains unidentified.

Notes on the study in general: In vitro data verified a few CMV-associated chains as specific for CMV antigens. Across donors, most TCRs were seen rarely, yet some public ones were widespread.

Germline assignment: CDR1 SQVTM and CDR2 ANQGSEA. CDR3 length: 10 amino acids. V dropped 3 bases and J dropped 10 bases, with 9 bases sitting between them. The assay was immunoSEQ multiplex PCR, and TCRdb's table has in-frame clones only and misses some. This sample has about 44,000 clones, with approximately 94% found just once. This chain links TRBV29-1 with TRBJ1-1; possible D gene TRBD1, 5 bases. The sequencing sample was made of PBMCs. The TCR sequence derives from a woman aged 18 to 35 in good health and CMV-seronegative. The CDR3 DNA reads as TGCAGCGTTGACCCGGGGGGAGCTTTCTTT. As protein: CSVDPGGAFF.